This TCR beta chain derives from a study of early T cells in non-severe SARS-CoV-2 infection. At the level of the study: The input, bulk RNA from unsorted whole blood, was sequenced, and chains were unpaired.

Germline assignment: CDR1 LGHDT and CDR2 YNNKEL (reference sequence). CDR3 length equals 18 residues. The V end lost 0 bases, the J end lost 1 base, and 19 bases lay between the germline ends. Study-level points and caveats: Matching with VDJdb favored anti-spike CD8 responses (missing private and CD4 specificities).

This clonotype was counted ten times or more. Antigen specificity is unknown. The TCR library protocol attached unique molecular identifiers to the individual cDNA molecules. From the 5' RACE reads, TCRdb called clonotypes with MiXCR, one entry per CDR3 protein. This sample has more than 75,000 distinct CDR3 sequences, with approximately 13% found just once. This clonotype was obtained from an adult who was a healthcare worker with PCR-confirmed SARS-CoV-2 infection or an uninfected control (not recorded which). The material sequenced was whole blood. The rearrangement joins TRBV3-1 to TRBJ2-7, with D perhaps TRBD1 (5 bases). The CDR3: CASSQEAARQGISYEQYF. DNA of the CDR3: TGTGCCAGCAGCCAAGAAGCCGCACGCCAGGGTATTTCCTACGAGCAGTACTTC.